The 26 T cell receptor beta chains below were found in one sample sequenced in a study of blood T cell repertoires in COVID-19. The table came from immunoSEQ multiplex PCR; TCRdb's copy has only in-frame clones and leaves some out. The top ten hold 5% to 7% of the sample, which has roughly 240,000 clones, roughly 83% seen once. The sequencing sample was made of peripheral blood. The receptors stem from a woman older than 75 with COVID-19, enrolled during active disease.

The rearrangement uses TRBV13 and TRBJ2-7; 14 nucleotides align to TRBD2. The length of the CDR3 is 15 residues. CDR1 and CDR2 (germline): PRHDT, FYEKMQ (reference sequence). V shed 5 bases, J shed 3 bases, and the junction held 3 bases outside the gene matches. The CDR3 sequence: CASSAGLAGVYEQYV. The CDR3 region has the DNA TGTGCCAGCAGCGCGGGACTAGCGGGGGTCTACGAGCAGTACGTC.

J is TRBJ2-5 and V is TRBV10-3; tentatively, D is TRBD2 (7 bases). The V gene's germline CDR1 is ENHRY and CDR2 SYGVKD. The CDR3 totals 15 residues. V lost 8 bases and J lost 4, with 20 bases in between. CDR3 region: CAIAGGGGGGETQYF. The CDR3 DNA reads TGTGCCATCGCCGGGGGCGGGGGCGGGGGAGAGACCCAGTACTTC.

A single count supports this clone. V and J are TRBV5-5 and TRBJ1-6; D uncertain. The germline V and J ends were trimmed by 0 bases and 10 bases, with 8 bases remaining between them. The CDR3 totals 13 residues. Germline CDR1 SGHKS, CDR2 YYEKEE (reference sequence). Written as DNA, the CDR3 is TGTGCCAGCAGCTTGGTCGTTGAGTCACCCCTCCACTTT. This gives the protein CASSLVVESPLHF.

With regard to this clone: The same CDR3 is also encoded by other DNA sequences in this sample. The chain links TRBV7-9 to TRBJ1-5; D not certain. Germline assignment: CDR1 SEHNR and CDR2 FQNEAQ (reference sequence). The CDR3 totals 12 residues. Between the trimmed V and J ends, which lost 1 base and 5 bases, there was a span of 3 bases. The CDR3, as DNA: TGTGCCAGCAGCTTAGGAGATCAGCCCCAGCATTTT. It encodes CASSLGDQPQHF.

V usage is TRBV18 and J usage is TRBJ1-2, with D perhaps matching TRBD1 (5 bases). V lost 0 bases to trimming and J lost 8 bases, with 10 bases between them. CDR1 KGHSH and CDR2 LQKENI come from the germline V gene. The CDR3 contains 13 residues. The CDR3 here is CASSPPTDLGYTF. The CDR3 coding sequence is TGTGCCAGCTCACCACCGACAGACCTGGGCTACACCTTC.

CDR3 bases: TGTGCCAGCTCATCCCCGGGGGGACAGGGACAGCCCCAGCATTTT. Protein sequence: CASSSPGGQGQPQHF. The V and J genes are TRBV18 and TRBJ1-5; 9 bases agree with TRBD1. With V trimmed by 5 bases and J by 7 bases, 9 bases remained unmatched. This CDR3 is 15 amino acids long. CDR1 and CDR2 (germline): KGHSH, LQKENI. Based on the CDR3 plus reference TRBV18 and TRBJ1-5, the full variable domain is NAGVMQNPRHLVRRRGQEARLRCSPMKGHSHVYWYRQLPEEGLKFMVYLQKENIIDESGMPKERFSAEFPKEGPSILRIQQVVRGDSAAYFCASSSPGGQGQPQHFGDGTRLSIL.

The chain employs TRBV6-5 and TRBJ1-3, with 11 bases lining up with TRBD1. After removal of 11 bases from V and 3 bases from J, the junction contained 6 bases not matched to a gene. From germline, CDR1 is MNHEY and CDR2 SVGAGI. This CDR3 region has 14 residues. As DNA, the CDR3 is TGTGCCGGTGGACAGGGGGCTGTTGGAAACACCATATATTTT. Its translation is CAGGQGAVGNTIYF.

The chain recombines TRBV3-1 (or the pseudogene TRBV3-2) with TRBJ2-3; TRBD2 is a possible D gene (5 bases). V lost 7 bases and J 2 bases, leaving 10 bases between the germline ends. Germline-derived CDR1 and CDR2 are LGHDT and YNNKEL (reference sequence). The CDR3 spans 13 residues. Here the CDR3 reads CASTRRFTDTQYF. The CDR3 region has the DNA TGTGCCAGCACCCGGAGGTTCACAGATACGCAGTATTTT.

The chain uses TRBV6-5 and TRBJ1-1; 7 nucleotides align to TRBD1. The CDR3 has 15 amino acids. V dropped 0 bases and J dropped 5; count of bases not matched to a gene: 6. Per the germline V gene, CDR1 is MNHEY and CDR2 is SVGAGI. CDR3 amino acids: CASSYSRDSETEAFF. CDR3 coding DNA: TGTGCCAGCAGTTACTCGAGGGACAGCGAGACTGAAGCTTTCTTT.

V gene TRBV30 combines with J gene TRBJ1-4, with D possibly being TRBD1 (5 bases). The V and J ends lost 6 bases and 5 bases respectively, with 13 bases between them. Germline-derived CDR1 and CDR2 are GTSNPN and SVGIG (reference sequence). The length of the CDR3 is 13 residues. The CDR3 spells CACNRGGNEKLFF. The CDR3 DNA reads as TGTGCCTGTAATAGGGGAGGAAATGAAAAACTGTTTTTT.

In DNA, the CDR3 is TGTGCCAGCAGCCAAGCCGGACTAGCGGGGGATGGGGCCAACGTCCTGACTTTC. This encodes CASSQAGLAGDGANVLTF. The V gene is TRBV3-1 (or the pseudogene TRBV3-2), the J gene TRBJ2-6; TRBD2 matches at 13 bases. Trimming at V came to 1 base and at J to 3 bases, leaving 3 bases not matched to a gene. Germline V gene lookup returns CDR1 LGHDT and CDR2 YNNKEL (reference sequence). The CDR3 spans 18 residues.

The V and J genes are TRBV29-1 and TRBJ2-7, with D perhaps matching TRBD2 (6 bases). Germline lookup yields CDR1 SQVTM and CDR2 ANQGSEA. The CDR3 runs to 14 residues. V lost 5 bases to trimming and J lost 3 bases, with 17 bases between them. DNA of the CDR3: TGCAGCGTTTCAGTCGGGACTCAAAACTACGAGCAGTACTTC. It is translated as CSVSVGTQNYEQYF.

CDR3 region: CASSEPGMSGYGYTF. CDR3 bases: TGTGCCAGCAGTGAACCGGGGATGAGCGGCTATGGCTACACCTTC. The V call is TRBV6-1, the J call TRBJ1-2; D gene unclear. V was pared by 2 bases and J by 4 bases, with 14 bases between. The V gene's germline CDR1 is MNHNS and CDR2 SASEGT. The CDR3 loop spans 15 amino acids.

In its sample, this clone was seen once. Other DNA sequences from this sample encode an identical CDR3 as well. This rearrangement joins TRBV5-1 to TRBJ1-4, with 7 bases matching TRBD1. This CDR3 region has 15 residues. CDR1 is SGHRS and CDR2 is YFSETQ in the germline V gene. The trim removed 3 bases at V and 1 base at J, leaving 3 bases unmatched. CDR3 protein: CASSSQGGTNEKLFF. The CDR3 DNA reads as TGCGCCAGCAGCTCCCAGGGGGGAACTAATGAAAAACTGTTTTTT. Combining the CDR3 with reference TRBV5-1 and TRBJ1-4 gives the whole variable domain KAGVTQTPRYLIKTRGQQVTLSCSPISGHRSVSWYQQTPGQGLQFLFEYFSETQRNKGNFPGRFSGRQFSNSRSEMNVSTLELGDSALYLCASSSQGGTNEKLFFGSGTQLSVL.

The gene calls are TRBV5-5 and TRBJ2-7, with a weak D call TRBD1 (6 bases). CDR1 is SGHKS and CDR2 is YYEKEE in the germline V gene (reference sequence). The CDR3 length is 14 residues. With 4 bases removed from V and 2 bases from J, the gap between germline ends came to 13 bases. CDR3 in amino acids: CASSTSTGAYEQYF. CDR3 sequence (DNA): TGTGCCAGCAGCACCTCGACAGGCGCCTACGAGCAGTACTTC.

The chain links TRBV5-5 to TRBJ1-2; TRBD1 is a possible D gene (6 bases). From germline, CDR1 is SGHKS and CDR2 YYEKEE (reference sequence). The length of the CDR3 is 15 residues. V was clipped by 2 bases and J by 6 bases, with 17 bases between them. In DNA form, the CDR3 reads TGTGCCAGCAGCTTTGAGGGACACAAATCAAATGGCTACACCTTC. This encodes CASSFEGHKSNGYTF.

The chain recombines TRBV9 with TRBJ2-3; unclear D gene. This CDR3 is 13 amino acids long. Germline V gives CDR1 SGDLS, CDR2 YYNGEE. The V and J ends lost 3 bases and 2 bases respectively, with 7 bases between them. The CDR3 DNA sequence: TGTGCCAGCAGCGCCTTGGCCACAGATACGCAGTATTTT. Protein product: CASSALATDTQYF.

This chain uses TRBV27 with TRBJ1-5; D ambiguous. CDR3 length: 12 amino acids. CDR1 is MNHEY, CDR2 SMNVEV, per germline (reference sequence). V was pared by 6 bases and J by 4 bases, with 7 bases between. The CDR3 DNA follows: TGTGCCAGCAGGAGGGCGAATCAGCCCCAGCATTTT. Its protein product is CASRRANQPQHF.

This chain uses TRBV5-1 with TRBJ1-6, with 7 bases lining up with TRBD1. The germline V gene has CDR1 SGHRS and CDR2 YFSETQ. V shed 1 base, J shed 5 bases, and the junction held 3 bases outside the gene matches. The CDR3 is 15 residues long. CDR3 sequence reads: CASSLRDSNNSPLHF. As DNA, the CDR3 is TGCGCCAGCAGCTTGAGGGACAGCAATAATTCACCCCTCCACTTT.

The chain combines TRBV11-2 with TRBJ1-1; 9 bases align to TRBD1. The germline V gene has CDR1 SGHAT and CDR2 FQNNGV. V gave up 5 bases and J gave up 10 bases; unmatched junction bases: 11. CDR3 size: 14 residues. CDR3 nucleotides: TGTGCCAGCAGCCGCACAGGGGGCGCGTTAGGAGCTTTCTTT. It yields the protein CASSRTGGALGAFF.

The CDR3 DNA sequence: TGTGCCAGCCTCGGTGGACAGAGGCACGGCGTAAGACCCCAAGAGACCCAGTACTTC. Its translation is CASLGGQRHGVRPQETQYF. The V call is TRBV18, the J call TRBJ2-5; D might be TRBD1 (6 bases). The germline V gene has CDR1 KGHSH and CDR2 LQKENI. Trimming stripped 8 bases from V and 1 base from J, with 29 bases between. The CDR3 sequence is 19 residues long.

This chain links TRBV29-1 with TRBJ1-1; the match to TRBD1 covers 8 bases. Germline V gives CDR1 SQVTM, CDR2 ANQGSEA. The CDR3 consists of 12 residues. The ends lost 3 bases at V and 5 bases at J; junction bases unmatched: 2. CDR3 DNA: TGCAGCGTTGACAGGGGGCATACTGAAGCTTTCTTT. This codes for CSVDRGHTEAFF. Supplemented by reference TRBV29-1 and TRBJ1-1, the full variable domain reads SAVISQKPSRDICQRGTSLTIQCQVDSQVTMMFWYRQQPGQSLTLIATANQGSEATYESGFVIDKFPISRPNLTFSTLTVSNMSPEDSSIYLCSVDRGHTEAFFGQGTRLTVV.

The genes are TRBV7-2 and TRBJ2-1; 9 bases line up with TRBD2. The V gene's germline CDR1 is SGHTA and CDR2 FQGNSA. CDR3 size: 14 residues. The ends lost 5 bases at V and 6 bases at J; junction bases unmatched: 5. The CDR3 DNA is TGTGCCAGCAGCGGGGGACTAGCCTCCAATGAGCAGTTCTTC. Residues: CASSGGLASNEQFF. The entire variable domain, with the rest obtained from reference TRBV7-2 and TRBJ2-1, is as follows: GAGVSQSPSNKVTEKGKDVELRCDPISGHTALYWYRQSLGQGLEFLIYFQGNSAPDKSGLPSDRFSAERTGGSVSTLTIQRTQQEDSAVYLCASSGGLASNEQFFGPGTRLTVL.

The chain carries TRBV24-1 and TRBJ2-3; maybe TRBD2 (6 bases). Trimming stripped 10 bases from V and 5 bases from J, with 15 bases between. The CDR3 has 13 amino acids. Germline V lookup: CDR1 KGHDR, CDR2 SFDVKD. The CDR3 region is CATEGTLGDTQYF. CDR3 nucleotide sequence: TGTGCCACAGAAGGGACTCTCGGAGATACGCAGTATTTT.

The chain uses TRBV5-1 and TRBJ1-1; no reliable D call. The CDR3 covers 14 residues. Per the germline V gene, CDR1 is SGHRS and CDR2 is YFSETQ. Trimming took off 2 bases at V and 2 bases at J, with 10 bases between the two ends. The CDR3, as DNA: TGCGCCAGCAGCTTTTCTGGAGTTAACACTGAAGCTTTCTTT. Translated: CASSFSGVNTEAFF.

The rearrangement links TRBV28 to TRBJ2-7, with D perhaps TRBD1 (7 bases). The CDR3 has 14 residues. CDR1 is MDHEN and CDR2 is SYDVKM in the germline V gene. V was cut by 6 bases and J by 2 bases, with 14 bases left in between. The CDR3 sequence: CASRPQGGPYEQYF. The CDR3 DNA is TGTGCCAGCAGACCTCAGGGGGGCCCCTACGAGCAGTACTTC.